The 5 T cell receptor beta chains presented below share a single source sample, sequenced in a study of blood T cells in healthy people across ages. Combining a sample-barcoded 5' primer with a J-beta primer mix, a second PCR ran for roughly 6 to 12 cycles. Each CDR3 protein gets one entry after TCRdb re-called the 5' RACE reads with MiXCR. The table shows more than 1,000,000 distinct CDR3 sequences, with 20% to 25% occurring only once. This same sample was also part of a study on T cells of mothers and their children.

The material sequenced was blood. The receptors here all came from a girl aged 2 to 9 in good health.

This chain connects TRBV7-9 to TRBJ2-3; either TRBD1 or TRBD2 may fit D (5 bases each). The CDR3 runs 13 residues. Per the germline V gene, CDR1 is SEHNR and CDR2 is FQNEAQ (reference sequence). V dropped 3 bases and J dropped 5 bases, with 9 bases sitting between them. The CDR3 DNA is TGTGCCAGCAGCTTCGAGGGGAGAGATACGCAGTATTTT. It is translated as CASSFEGRDTQYF. The variable domain in full, with the rest retrieved from reference TRBV7-9 and TRBJ2-3, is DTGVSQNPRHKITKRGQNVTFRCDPISEHNRLYWYRQTLGQGPEFLTYFQNEAQLEKSRLLSDRFSAERPKGSFSTLEIQRTEQGDSAMYLCASSFEGRDTQYFGPGTRLTVL.

The rearrangement links TRBV4-3 to TRBJ2-1, with TRBD1 identical over 7 bases. Per the germline V gene, CDR1 is LGHNA and CDR2 is YSLEER. With V trimmed by 5 bases and J by 10 bases, 8 bases remained unmatched. The CDR3 sequence is 13 residues long. This CDR3 reads CASSAYTGDEQFF. The CDR3 coding sequence is TGCGCCAGCAGCGCATACACAGGGGACGAGCAGTTCTTC.

The rearrangement links TRBV27 to TRBJ2-1, with 7 bases lining up with TRBD1. The J call may be faulty, since TRBJ2-5 better matches the DNA end. Germline CDR1 MNHEY, CDR2 SMNVEV (reference sequence). The CDR3 covers 14 residues. CDR3 region: CASRRDRIQETQYF. For the CDR3, the DNA is TGTGCCAGCAGAAGGGACAGAATTCAGGAGACCCAGTACTTC.

Only a few counts were recorded for this clonotype. The V and J genes are TRBV20-1 and TRBJ2-1; D perhaps matches TRBD1 (5 bases). This CDR3 is built from 13 residues. Germline lookup yields CDR1 DFQATT and CDR2 SNEGSKA (reference sequence). Trimming took off 0 bases at V and 6 bases at J, with 9 bases between the two ends. The CDR3 DNA sequence: TGCAGTGCTAGAGATCAGACAGTCAATGAGCAGTTCTTC. Protein sequence: CSARDQTVNEQFF.

The chain has TRBV20-1 and TRBJ1-2; possible D gene TRBD1, 6 bases. Germline V gene sequence: CDR1 DFQATT, CDR2 SNEGSKA (reference sequence). The CDR3 has 14 amino acids. Between the trimmed V and J ends, which lost 5 bases and 2 bases, there was a span of 15 bases. For the CDR3, the DNA is TGCAGTGCTGGCTTTGGACAGACCAACTATGGCTACACCTTC. Translating gives CSAGFGQTNYGYTF.